Presented here are 26 T cell receptor beta chains from one specimen sequenced in a study of blood T cell repertoires in COVID-19. Using immunoSEQ multiplex PCR, the repertoire was profiled, and TCRdb retains in-frame clones only, with some absent. The table lists 90,000 to 120,000 clones, 90% to 95% of them singletons. The source material was peripheral blood. The receptors here all came from a man aged 60 to 69 with acute or convalescent COVID-19.

The chain joins TRBV29-1 to TRBJ1-1; possible D gene TRBD1, 6 bases. V was trimmed by 5 bases and J by 1 base, leaving 14 bases between them. CDR3 size: 14 residues. Germline V lookup: CDR1 SQVTM, CDR2 ANQGSEA. The CDR3 is CSVSRGGQNTEAFF. CDR3 sequence (DNA): TGCAGCGTTAGTAGGGGGGGGCAGAACACTGAAGCTTTCTTT.

The table lists this clone with a count of one. Other DNA sequences from this sample encode an identical CDR3 as well. The chain links TRBV5-5 to TRBJ2-1; 13 bases match TRBD2. This CDR3 contains 17 residues. Germline CDR1 is SGHKS and CDR2 is YYEKEE (reference sequence). V shed 4 bases, J shed 1 base, and the junction held 5 bases outside the gene matches. The CDR3 is CASSPRLAGGSYNEQFF. The DNA of the CDR3 is TGTGCCAGCAGCCCCAGACTAGCGGGAGGTTCCTACAATGAGCAGTTCTTC.

This clone has ten or more counts. The V gene is TRBV7-3, the J gene TRBJ2-1; 10 nucleotides align to TRBD2. Germline assignment: CDR1 SGHTA and CDR2 FQGTGA. Trimming cost V 5 bases and J 7 bases; bases outside gene matches: 17. CDR3 size: 18 residues. The CDR3 DNA reads as TGTGCCAGCAGCCCTAAGCCGGGCCTAGCGGGAGAACGGAATGAGCAGTTCTTC. It yields the protein CASSPKPGLAGERNEQFF.

V usage is TRBV25-1 and J usage is TRBJ2-5; 10 nucleotides agree with TRBD2. J was trimmed by 2 bases and V by 3 bases; bases with no gene match: 3. CDR1 is MGHDK, CDR2 SYGVNS, per germline. The CDR3 is made up of 15 amino acids. CDR3 region: CASSEGGLAQETQYF. The CDR3 nucleotides read TGTGCCAGCAGTGAGGGGGGACTAGCGCAAGAGACCCAGTACTTC.

V gene TRBV7-2 combines with J gene TRBJ2-5; the D gene is possibly TRBD2 (6 bases). The CDR3 length is 13 residues. Trimming pared 3 bases from V and 3 bases from J, leaving 8 bases between. Germline lookup yields CDR1 SGHTA and CDR2 FQGNSA. Written as DNA, the CDR3 is TGTGCCAGCAGCTTTTGGGGGGAAGAGACCCAGTACTTC. Its protein product is CASSFWGEETQYF.

The V and J genes are TRBV19 and TRBJ1-2; TRBD1 agrees at 7 bases. CDR1 and CDR2 from the germline V gene are LNHDA and SQIVND (reference sequence). V was clipped by 0 bases and J by 5 bases; unmatched bases: 6. The CDR3 has 15 residues. Here the CDR3 reads CASSIDRDSWYGYTF. For the CDR3, the DNA is TGTGCCAGTAGTATAGATAGGGACAGCTGGTATGGCTACACCTTC.

The chain uses TRBV15 and TRBJ1-4; 7 bases match TRBD1. The CDR3 has 14 residues. From germline, CDR1 is LNHNV and CDR2 YYDKDF (reference sequence). V shed 4 bases, J shed 8 bases, and the junction held 7 bases outside the gene matches. The CDR3 is CATSTRGRYEKLFF. The CDR3 region has the DNA TGTGCCACCAGCACGAGGGGGCGGTACGAAAAACTGTTTTTT.

V gene TRBV19 combines with J gene TRBJ2-5, with 11 bases aligning to TRBD2. The CDR3 runs to 15 residues. Germline V gives CDR1 LNHDA, CDR2 SQIVND (reference sequence). Germline trimming cut 3 bases from V and 3 bases from J; bases unmatched to any gene: 3. The CDR3 region has the DNA TGTGCCAGTAGTATCTTAGCGGGAGGGAAAGAGACCCAGTACTTC. This encodes CASSILAGGKETQYF.

The chain is built from TRBV9 and TRBJ1-5; 11 bases match TRBD1. Trimming at V came to 5 bases and at J to 6 bases, leaving 7 bases not matched to a gene. Per germline, CDR1 SGDLS and CDR2 YYNGEE. The CDR3 is 15 amino acids. CDR3 residues: CASSPAGTGGQPQHF. As DNA, the CDR3 is TGTGCCAGCAGTCCCGCCGGGACAGGGGGTCAGCCCCAGCATTTT.

The CDR3 DNA reads as TGTGCCAGCAGTTTATTAGTAAGCAATGAGCAGTTCTTC. Protein: CASSLLVSNEQFF. The rearrangement uses TRBV27 and TRBJ2-1; D remains ambiguous. V was clipped by 1 base and J by 6 bases, with 7 bases between them. Germline CDR1 and CDR2: MNHEY and SMNVEV (reference sequence). This CDR3 region has 13 residues.

This rearrangement joins TRBV28 to TRBJ1-5, with 7 bases fitting TRBD1. CDR3 length: 13 residues. V gave up 6 bases and J gave up 5 bases; unmatched junction bases: 4. Germline lookup yields CDR1 MDHEN and CDR2 SYDVKM. Here the CDR3 DNA reads TGTGCCAGCAGATCTACAGGGGATCAGCCCCAGCATTTT. The encoded protein is CASRSTGDQPQHF.

This clone was detected a few times. V is TRBV3-1 (or the pseudogene TRBV3-2) and J is TRBJ2-1; TRBD2 matches 11 bases. V dropped 1 base and J dropped 7; count of bases not matched to a gene: 6. This CDR3 comprises 16 residues. CDR1 is LGHDT, CDR2 YNNKEL, per germline (reference sequence). In nucleotides, the CDR3 is TGTGCCAGCAGCCAAGGGCTAGCGGGAGGAGGTAATGAGCAGTTCTTC. Its protein product is CASSQGLAGGGNEQFF.

The chain combines TRBV6-5 with TRBJ1-1; D uncertain. Germline V CDR1 and CDR2: MNHEY, SVGAGI. The CDR3 consists of 13 residues. V shed 6 bases and J shed 5 bases, with 13 bases lying between them. The CDR3 region is CASRGTGWTEAFF. CDR3 sequence (DNA): TGTGCCAGCAGGGGCACGGGGTGGACTGAAGCTTTCTTT.

V and J are TRBV21-1 and TRBJ2-5; whether TRBD1, the table's D call, matches the DNA was not checked. TRBV21-1 is a known pseudogene. The CDR3 covers 14 residues. The DNA for the CDR3 is TGTGCCAGCAACGCCGGGACAGACCAAGAGACCCAGTACTTC. The encoded protein is CASNAGTDQETQYF.

The J gene is TRBJ2-3, the V gene TRBV30; the match to TRBD2 covers 10 bases. Germline V gene lookup returns CDR1 GTSNPN and CDR2 SVGIG (reference sequence). This CDR3 has 16 amino acids. The V gene end was trimmed by 0 bases and the J gene end by 3 bases; junction bases not matched to a gene: 6. The CDR3 sequence: CAWSVGASGSTDTQYF. The CDR3 DNA sequence: TGTGCCTGGAGTGTTGGGGCTAGCGGGAGTACAGATACGCAGTATTTT.

V usage is TRBV6-4 and J usage is TRBJ1-2; the D gene is possibly TRBD1 (5 bases). Germline V gene lookup returns CDR1 MRHNA and CDR2 SNTAGT. V gave up 8 bases and J gave up 3 bases, with 16 bases separating them. The CDR3 loop spans 14 amino acids. CDR3 loop: CASRPSGGDYGYTF. In nucleotides, the CDR3 is TGTGCCAGCCGACCCTCGGGGGGGGACTATGGCTACACCTTC.

V usage is TRBV27 and J usage is TRBJ2-1; 16 bases agree with TRBD2. Trimming removed 4 bases from V and 5 bases from J; junction bases left unmatched: 8. This CDR3 has 18 amino acids. CDR1 and CDR2 from the germline V gene are MNHEY and SMNVEV (reference sequence). CDR3 sequence: CASSYGTSGRAKNNEQFF. The CDR3 coding sequence is TGTGCCAGCAGTTACGGGACTAGCGGGAGGGCCAAGAACAATGAGCAGTTCTTC.

This sequence joins TRBV19 and TRBJ2-5, with 7 nucleotides matching TRBD1. CDR1 is LNHDA and CDR2 is SQIVND in the germline V gene (reference sequence). The CDR3 covers 14 residues. V gave up 7 bases and J gave up 3 bases; unmatched junction bases: 8. The CDR3 reads CASTSKGQKETQYF. The CDR3 nucleotides read TGTGCCAGTACTTCAAAGGGACAGAAAGAGACCCAGTACTTC.

The rearrangement links TRBV3-1 (or the pseudogene TRBV3-2) to TRBJ2-7, with 8 nucleotides matching TRBD1. Looked up from germline, CDR1 is LGHDT and CDR2 is YNNKEL (reference sequence). Trimming removed 4 bases from V and 2 bases from J; junction bases left unmatched: 4. The CDR3 extends over 14 amino acids. CDR3 protein: CASSLSDRAYEQYF. The CDR3 DNA reads TGTGCCAGCAGCCTCTCGGACAGGGCCTACGAGCAGTACTTC.

This clone has only one observation. The chain couples TRBV21-1 to TRBJ1-3; the table's D gene call, TRBD1, was not cross checked with the DNA. TRBV21-1 is reported as a pseudogene. This CDR3 is built from 15 residues. CDR3 nucleotides: TGTGCCAGCAGCACCCCCGGGACAGGGGGTCACACCATATATTTT. Protein product: CASSTPGTGGHTIYF.

The chain carries TRBV5-4 and TRBJ2-2, with D maybe TRBD2 (6 bases). The CDR3 runs to 13 residues. Per germline, CDR1 SGHNT and CDR2 YYREEE (reference sequence). Trimming pared 7 bases from V and 8 bases from J, leaving 15 bases between. The CDR3 coding sequence is TGTGCCAGCGGTCGGTGGAGGGCGGGGGAGCTGTTTTTT. Translation: CASGRWRAGELFF. Filled out from reference TRBV5-4 and TRBJ2-2, the complete variable domain reads ETGVTQSPTHLIKTRGQQVTLRCSSQSGHNTVSWYQQALGQGPQFIFQYYREEENGRGNFPPRFSGLQFPNYSSELNVNALELDDSALYLCASGRWRAGELFFGEGSRLTVL.

The chain is built from TRBV5-4 and TRBJ2-2; 8 nucleotides align to TRBD1. This CDR3 has 15 amino acids. CDR1 is SGHNT and CDR2 is YYREEE in the germline V gene (reference sequence). Trimming at V came to 4 bases and at J to 7 bases, leaving 9 bases not matched to a gene. CDR3 DNA: TGTGCCAGCAGCCTCGACAGGGGTATGGGCGGGGAGCTGTTTTTT. Translating gives CASSLDRGMGGELFF.

This clone was counted once. This chain uses TRBV28 with TRBJ2-1; D not certain. The CDR3 runs 11 residues. Trimming cost V 5 bases and J 8 bases, with 7 bases left between them. Per germline, CDR1 MDHEN and CDR2 SYDVKM. DNA for the CDR3: TGTGCCAGCAGTCCTCTTGATGAGCAGTTCTTC. Its translation: CASSPLDEQFF.

V is TRBV10-3 and J is TRBJ1-2; D unclear. The CDR3 contains 14 residues. V shed 7 bases and J shed 3 bases, with 15 bases lying between them. Germline V gene data show CDR1 as ENHRY and CDR2 as SYGVKD. This CDR3 is CAITLDTRDYGYTF. The DNA of the CDR3 is TGTGCCATCACCCTAGACACGAGGGACTATGGCTACACCTTC.

This clone was seen once. The chain recombines TRBV27 with TRBJ1-2; D perhaps matches TRBD1 (6 bases). V was shortened by 6 bases and J by 2 bases, with 16 bases between the two germline ends. This CDR3 is built from 15 residues. The germline V gene has CDR1 MNHEY and CDR2 SMNVEV (reference sequence). CDR3 amino acids: CASREQGGDNYGYTF. CDR3 coding DNA: TGTGCCAGCAGAGAACAGGGAGGGGACAACTATGGCTACACCTTC.

The genes are TRBV27 and TRBJ1-4, with D possibly being TRBD1 (5 bases). Trimming cost V 3 bases and J 8 bases, with 7 bases left between them. CDR3 length: 12 residues. Per germline, CDR1 MNHEY and CDR2 SMNVEV (reference sequence). Here the CDR3 DNA reads TGTGCCAGCAGTTTTGGGGGGGAAAAACTGTTTTTT. As protein: CASSFGGEKLFF.